The clone carrying this T cell receptor beta chain has just a few counts. Other nucleotide sequences from this sample produce the same CDR3. The sample originates from a study of blood T cell repertoires in COVID-19. Study at large: COVID-19 samples from acute and convalescent phases originated in the United States, Italy and Spain.

Assay used: immunoSEQ multiplex PCR; TCRdb lists only in-frame clones, some missing. This sample has 210,000 or so clones, with roughly 80% found just once. V lost 0 bases to trimming and J lost 0 bases, with 6 bases between them. Germline CDR1 is SGHRS and CDR2 is YFSETQ. The CDR3 sequence is 14 residues long. Seattle-derived patients entered the study during active infection and were followed longitudinally. The receptor's source is an elderly woman with COVID-19, enrolled during active disease. The rearrangement joins TRBV5-1 to TRBJ1-2; no clear D. Sequencing was carried out using peripheral blood. CDR3 loop: CASSLETPNYGYTF. DNA for the CDR3: TGCGCCAGCAGCTTGGAAACTCCTAACTATGGCTACACCTTC.